Below are 17 T cell receptor beta chains sequenced from a single sample in a study of T cells in Graves' hyperthyroidism and ophthalmopathy. Amplified TCR beta CDR3 regions derived from RNA transcripts. RT-PCR in the first round (using the HTBI primer set) targeted the TCR CDR3. MiXCR, applied by TCRdb to the multiplex PCR reads, yields one record per CDR3 protein. The sample has some 50,000 distinct CDR3 sequences; roughly 50% are singletons. Sample: blood. All receptors come from a woman between 50 and 59 years old with Graves' ophthalmopathy.

This clonotype is a singleton in its sample. One end of the junction is discordant with germline, which a read error may explain. The rearrangement joins TRBV19 to TRBJ1-2; D is unresolved. CDR3 length: 16 amino acids. CDR1 is LNHDA, CDR2 SQIVND, per germline (reference sequence). The DNA for the CDR3 is TGTGCCAGTAGTAAGTCGGCGGGCACGGCGAACTATAGCTACACCTTC. Encoded protein: CASSKSAGTANYSYTF.

Comments on this clonotype: The junction differs from germline at one of its ends, possibly a read error. The chain uses TRBV10-1 and TRBJ2-1, with 10 bases that match TRBD2. This CDR3 contains 16 residues. Germline V gene data show CDR1 as WNHNN and CDR2 as SYGVQD (reference sequence). This CDR3 reads CASSGGPAGGSNEQFF. The CDR3 region has the DNA TGCGCCAGCAGTGGAGGGCCAGCGGGGGGGAGTAATGAGCAGTTCTTT.

This clonotype was seen a few times. This CDR3 is CSAGTGRGAYEQYF. In nucleotides, the CDR3 is TGCAGTGCTGGAACAGGAAGGGGCGCCTACGAGCAGTACTTC. The rearrangement joins TRBV20-1 to TRBJ2-7, with D maybe TRBD1 (5 bases). V gave up 5 bases and J gave up 2 bases, with 16 bases separating them. Germline CDR1 DFQATT, CDR2 SNEGSKA (reference sequence). There are 14 residues in the CDR3.

Comment on this clonotype: This may come from a read error, since a much larger clone is one base off. The chain has TRBV6-1 and TRBJ1-5; D remains unclear. Germline CDR1 is MNHNS and CDR2 is SASEGT. The CDR3 covers 13 residues. The ends were cut back, 5 bases at V and 5 bases at J, with 10 bases in the middle. The CDR3 sequence is CASSYNTYQPQHF. The DNA for the CDR3 is TGTGCCAGCAGTTATAACACCTATCAGCCCCAGCATTTT.

The rearrangement uses TRBV5-6 and TRBJ2-5, with 11 bases lining up with TRBD2. The CDR3 extends over 16 amino acids. V shed 0 bases, J shed 5 bases, and the junction held 6 bases outside the gene matches. CDR1 and CDR2 from the germline V gene are SGHDT and YYEEEE. Here the CDR3 reads CASSLVLLAGVETQYF. CDR3 bases: TGTGCCAGCAGCTTGGTCCTACTAGCGGGAGTGGAGACCCAGTACTTC.

The chain is built from TRBV20-1 and TRBJ2-1, with 10 bases matching TRBD1. Trimming at V came to 6 bases and at J to 7 bases, leaving 6 bases not matched to a gene. The germline CDR1 and CDR2 sequences are DFQATT and SNEGSKA (reference sequence). This CDR3 is built from 13 residues. The chain's CDR3 is CSAQDRGGNEQFF. CDR3 DNA sequence: TGCAGTGCGCAGGACAGGGGGGGAAATGAGCAGTTCTTC.

Notes on this clonotype: The germline gene is not matched at one end of the junction; a read error may be the cause. The chain combines TRBV7-6 with TRBJ2-2; D possibly corresponds to TRBD1 (6 bases). The CDR3 length is 16 residues. Germline V CDR1 and CDR2: SGHVS, FNYEAQ. CDR3 loop: CASSVLQGPNTQELLF. For the CDR3, the DNA is TGTGCCAGCAGCGTACTACAGGGACCGAACACCCAGGAGCTGTTGTTT.

This clonotype was seen repeatedly, ten times or more. The V gene is TRBV19, the J gene TRBJ2-5; D might be TRBD2 (6 bases). The CDR3 sequence is 13 residues long. The germline V and J ends were trimmed by 5 bases and 5 bases, with 12 bases remaining between them. Germline V gives CDR1 LNHDA, CDR2 SQIVND (reference sequence). The CDR3 loop is CASSSGSSETQYF. DNA of the CDR3: TGTGCCAGTAGTTCCGGGAGCTCGGAGACCCAGTACTTC. The variable domain in full, with the rest retrieved from reference TRBV19 and TRBJ2-5, is DGGITQSPKYLFRKEGQNVTLSCEQNLNHDAMYWYRQDPGQGLRLIYYSQIVNDFQKGDIAEGYSVSREKKESFPLTVTSAQKNPTAFYLCASSSGSSETQYFGPGTRLLVL.

The V and J genes are TRBV7-9 and TRBJ2-7, with D perhaps matching TRBD2 (6 bases). CDR3 length: 15 amino acids. CDR1 and CDR2 from the germline V gene are SEHNR and FQNEAQ (reference sequence). V lost 4 bases, J lost 2 bases, and 15 bases lay in between. The CDR3 protein is CASSSPAGLTYEQYF. In DNA, the CDR3 is TGTGCCAGCAGCTCCCCTGCGGGACTCACCTACGAGCAGTACTTC.

This clonotype was seen ten or more times. The rearrangement joins TRBV7-2 to TRBJ2-5, with D perhaps TRBD2 (5 bases). This CDR3 is built from 14 residues. CDR1 is SGHTA, CDR2 FQGNSA, per germline. With 5 bases removed from V and 5 bases from J, the gap between germline ends came to 15 bases. The CDR3 loop is CASSPSSSQETQYF. CDR3 nucleotides: TGTGCCAGCAGCCCGTCTAGCAGTCAGGAGACCCAGTACTTC. Based on the CDR3 plus reference TRBV7-2 and TRBJ2-5, the full variable domain is GAGVSQSPSNKVTEKGKDVELRCDPISGHTALYWYRQSLGQGLEFLIYFQGNSAPDKSGLPSDRFSAERTGGSVSTLTIQRTQQEDSAVYLCASSPSSSQETQYFGPGTRLLVL.

V and J are TRBV29-1 and TRBJ2-3; 7 nucleotides match TRBD2. In germline, CDR1 is SQVTM, CDR2 ANQGSEA. The V gene end was trimmed by 4 bases and the J gene end by 11 bases; junction bases not matched to a gene: 12. This CDR3 has 13 amino acids. CDR3 bases: TGCAGCGTTGGTCCAGGACTAGTCAACGAGCAGTATTTT. Protein sequence: CSVGPGLVNEQYF.

This clonotype was detected ten times or more. The chain joins TRBV19 to TRBJ2-3; no firm D call. This CDR3 is built from 12 residues. V lost 5 bases and J 0 bases, leaving 3 bases between the germline ends. Germline V gene lookup returns CDR1 LNHDA and CDR2 SQIVND (reference sequence). This CDR3 is CASSVSTDTQYF. The CDR3 DNA reads as TGTGCCAGTAGTGTCAGCACAGATACGCAGTATTTT.

Ten or more counts support this clonotype. Here the CDR3 reads CASSQAGLASYEQYF. The CDR3 bases are TGCGCCAGCAGCCAAGCGGGGCTAGCCTCCTACGAGCAGTACTTC. The J gene is TRBJ2-7, the V gene TRBV4-1; D tentatively reads TRBD1 or TRBD2 (5 bases each). This CDR3 is built from 15 residues. Trimming removed 1 base from V and 0 bases from J, with 10 bases in between. CDR1 is MGHRA, CDR2 YSYEKL, per germline.

The V call is TRBV19, the J call TRBJ1-2; no clear D gene. The CDR3 covers 15 residues. Trimming stripped 3 bases from V and 8 bases from J, with 19 bases between. The germline gives CDR1 LNHDA, CDR2 SQIVND (reference sequence). CDR3: CASSIRDGGQRGYTF. CDR3 nucleotide sequence: TGTGCCAGTAGTATTCGAGACGGCGGGCAGCGGGGCTACACCTTC.

This clonotype was found many times. The chain has TRBV9 and TRBJ1-1; 8 bases line up with TRBD1. The V segment lost 3 bases and the J segment 3 bases; nucleotides outside the gene matches: 4. The CDR3 contains 14 residues. CDR1 and CDR2 (germline): SGDLS, YYNGEE. The CDR3 spells CASSAGTGDTEAFF. The CDR3 DNA follows: TGTGCCAGCAGCGCCGGGACAGGAGACACTGAAGCTTTCTTT. The full variable domain, in which reference TRBV9 and TRBJ1-1 provide the parts outside the CDR3, is DSGVTQTPKHLITATGQRVTLRCSPRSGDLSVYWYQQSLDQGLQFLIQYYNGEERAKGNILERFSAQQFPDLHSELNLSSLELGDSALYFCASSAGTGDTEAFFGQGTRLTVV.

This clonotype was counted between two and nine times. This clone may be a read error of a much larger clone one base away. The rearrangement links TRBV19 to TRBJ2-1; maybe TRBD1 (8 bases). Germline V gene lookup returns CDR1 LNHDA and CDR2 SQIVND (reference sequence). The CDR3 has 13 amino acids. V gave up 9 bases and J gave up 6 bases, with 15 bases separating them. The CDR3 DNA reads TGTGCCAGCCACAGGGGGAGGGGCAATGAGCAGTTCTTC. Its translation: CASHRGRGNEQFF.

This clonotype is medium-sized by share. This chain links TRBV7-6 with TRBJ2-3; D not certain. CDR1 and CDR2 from the germline V gene are SGHVS and FNYEAQ. Trimming removed 5 bases at V and 5 bases at J, with 5 bases between. CDR3 length: 11 amino acids. The CDR3 DNA reads as TGTGCCAGCAGCAAGCAAGATACGCAGTATTTT. Residues: CASSKQDTQYF.